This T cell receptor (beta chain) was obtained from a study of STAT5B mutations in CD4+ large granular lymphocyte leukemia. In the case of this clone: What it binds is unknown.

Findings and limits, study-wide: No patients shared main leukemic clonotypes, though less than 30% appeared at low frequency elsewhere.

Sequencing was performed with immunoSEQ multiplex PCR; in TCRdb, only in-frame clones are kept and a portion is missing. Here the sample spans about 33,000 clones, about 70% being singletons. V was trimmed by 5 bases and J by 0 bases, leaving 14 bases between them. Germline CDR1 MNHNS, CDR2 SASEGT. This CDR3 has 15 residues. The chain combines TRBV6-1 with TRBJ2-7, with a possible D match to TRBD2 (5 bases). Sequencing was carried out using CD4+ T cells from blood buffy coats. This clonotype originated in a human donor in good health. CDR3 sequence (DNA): TGTGCCAGCAGTCGCAGTGTTGGGAGCTCCTACGAGCAGTACTTC. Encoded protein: CASSRSVGSSYEQYF.